This TCR beta chain was sequenced during a study of cytomegalovirus exposure and HLA in healthy donors. Study results and limitations: Some public TCRs appeared in many individuals, while most sequences were rare. Donor immune exposure was known only as CMV serostatus.

The PCR employed 60 Vbeta primers together with 13 Jbeta primers. Profiling relied on immunoSEQ multiplex PCR, and the TCRdb table lists in-frame clones only, not all of them. The table shows 90,000 to 120,000 clones, with roughly 80% occurring only once. CDR3 length equals 13 residues. Germline V gene sequence: CDR1 LNHDA, CDR2 SQIVND (reference sequence). J lost 7 bases, V lost 4 bases, and 5 bases had no gene match. To note about this clone: Its antigen is unknown.

V is TRBV19 and J is TRBJ2-7; 9 bases match TRBD1. The clonotype comes from a man younger than 40 in good health and CMV-seronegative. Sample: PBMCs. This CDR3 reads CASSTGTGIEQYF. Written as DNA, the CDR3 is TGTGCCAGTAGTACCGGGACAGGGATTGAGCAGTACTTC.